This TCR beta chain originates from a study of cytotoxic CD8 clonotypes in ibrutinib-treated CLL. The wider study: The cohort had about a dozen relapsed/refractory and over 14 treatment-naive patients, 17 IGHV unmutated.

The repertoire was sequenced with immunoSEQ multiplex PCR; TCRdb's copy has only in-frame clones and lacks some. The sample yields around 200,000 clones, 60% to 80% seen once. In germline, CDR1 is MNHNS, CDR2 SASEGT. The CDR3 runs 15 residues. The germline V and J ends were trimmed by 1 base and 3 bases, with 10 bases remaining between them. Points from the study as a whole: Public clonotypes, found uncommonly, either contracted or stayed stable on treatment. Ibrutinib response saw clonality rise, and progression saw it return toward baseline. The study sampled sustained-remission and progressing patients at different times.

This clone was detected a few times. Antigen: not known. This sequence was found in a human donor with chronic lymphocytic leukemia. The source material was PBMCs, sampled after 12 months of ibrutinib treatment. The chain uses TRBV6-1 and TRBJ1-5, with D perhaps TRBD1 (6 bases). CDR3 protein: CASSEGGGYNQPQHF. The CDR3 DNA sequence: TGTGCCAGCAGTGAAGGGGGGGGCTACAATCAGCCCCAGCATTTT.